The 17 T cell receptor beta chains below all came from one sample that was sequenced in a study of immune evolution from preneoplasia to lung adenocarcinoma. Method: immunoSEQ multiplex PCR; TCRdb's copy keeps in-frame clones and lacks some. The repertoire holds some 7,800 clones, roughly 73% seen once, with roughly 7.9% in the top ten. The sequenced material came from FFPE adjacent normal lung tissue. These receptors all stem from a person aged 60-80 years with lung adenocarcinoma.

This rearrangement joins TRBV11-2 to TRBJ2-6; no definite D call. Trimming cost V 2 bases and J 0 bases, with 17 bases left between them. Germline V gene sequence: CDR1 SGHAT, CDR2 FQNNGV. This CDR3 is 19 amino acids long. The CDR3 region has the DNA TGTGCCAGCAGCTTACTGCCTTCACCTACTTTCTCTGGGGCCAACGTCCTGACTTTC. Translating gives CASSLLPSPTFSGANVLTF.

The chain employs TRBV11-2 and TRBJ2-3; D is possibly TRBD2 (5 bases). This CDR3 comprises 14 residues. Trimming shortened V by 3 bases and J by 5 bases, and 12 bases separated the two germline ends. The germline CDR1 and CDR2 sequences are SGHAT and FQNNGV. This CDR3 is CASSFGSSEDTQYF. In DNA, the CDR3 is TGTGCCAGCAGCTTTGGGAGTTCAGAAGATACGCAGTATTTT.

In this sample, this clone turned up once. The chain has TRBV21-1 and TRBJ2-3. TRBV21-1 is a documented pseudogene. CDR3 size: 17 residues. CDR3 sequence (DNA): TGTGCCAGCAGCAAAAGGGCGGATAGACCCCGGGACCCACGTAGGTATTTT. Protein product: CASSKRADRPRDPRRYF.

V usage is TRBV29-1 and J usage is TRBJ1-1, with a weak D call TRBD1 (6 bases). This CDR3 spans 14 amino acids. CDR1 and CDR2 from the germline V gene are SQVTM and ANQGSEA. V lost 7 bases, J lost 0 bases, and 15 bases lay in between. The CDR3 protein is CSAEAGDMNTEAFF. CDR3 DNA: TGCAGCGCCGAGGCGGGGGACATGAACACTGAAGCTTTCTTT.

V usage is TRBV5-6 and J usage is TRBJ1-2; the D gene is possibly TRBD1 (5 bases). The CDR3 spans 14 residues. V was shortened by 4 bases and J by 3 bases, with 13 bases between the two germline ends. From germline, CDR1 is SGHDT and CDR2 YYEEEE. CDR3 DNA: TGTGCCAGCAGCGTCGGCCAGGGCTACTATGGCTACACCTTC. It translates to CASSVGQGYYGYTF.

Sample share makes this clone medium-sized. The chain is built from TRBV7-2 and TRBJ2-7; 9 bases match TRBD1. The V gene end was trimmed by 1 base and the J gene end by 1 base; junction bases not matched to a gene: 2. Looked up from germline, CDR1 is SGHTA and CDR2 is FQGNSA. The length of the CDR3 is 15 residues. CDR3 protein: CASSLGQGVSYEQYF. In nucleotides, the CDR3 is TGTGCCAGCAGCTTAGGACAGGGGGTTTCCTACGAGCAGTACTTC.

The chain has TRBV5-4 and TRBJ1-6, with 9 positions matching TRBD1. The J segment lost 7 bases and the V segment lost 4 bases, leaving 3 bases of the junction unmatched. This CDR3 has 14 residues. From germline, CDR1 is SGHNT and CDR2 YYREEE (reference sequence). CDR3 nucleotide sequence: TGTGCCAGCAGCAAAGGACAGGGGAATTCACCCCTCCACTTT. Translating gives CASSKGQGNSPLHF. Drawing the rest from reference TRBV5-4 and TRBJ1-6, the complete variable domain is ETGVTQSPTHLIKTRGQQVTLRCSSQSGHNTVSWYQQALGQGPQFIFQYYREEENGRGNFPPRFSGLQFPNYSSELNVNALELDDSALYLCASSKGQGNSPLHFGNGTRLTVT.

This CDR3 reads CASSRIGGLDTEAFF. The CDR3 region has the DNA TGTGCCAGCAGCCGGATAGGTGGACTGGACACTGAAGCTTTCTTT. V gene TRBV4-2 combines with J gene TRBJ1-1; D is undetermined. Germline-derived CDR1 and CDR2 are LGHNA and YNFKEQ. The CDR3 is 15 amino acids. The V and J ends lost 4 bases and 3 bases respectively, with 15 bases between them.

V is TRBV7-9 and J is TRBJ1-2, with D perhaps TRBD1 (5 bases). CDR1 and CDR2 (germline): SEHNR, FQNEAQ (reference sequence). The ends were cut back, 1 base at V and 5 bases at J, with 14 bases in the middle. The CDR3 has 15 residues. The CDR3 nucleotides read TGTGCCAGCAGCTTAGTCGGTACAGGCTTTTATGGCTACACCTTC. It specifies CASSLVGTGFYGYTF.

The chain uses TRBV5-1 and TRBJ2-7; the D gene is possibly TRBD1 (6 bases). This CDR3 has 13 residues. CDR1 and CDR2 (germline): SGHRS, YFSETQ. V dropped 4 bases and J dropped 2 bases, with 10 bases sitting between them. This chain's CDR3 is CASSLRQAYEQYF. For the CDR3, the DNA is TGCGCCAGCAGCCTCCGACAGGCCTACGAGCAGTACTTC.

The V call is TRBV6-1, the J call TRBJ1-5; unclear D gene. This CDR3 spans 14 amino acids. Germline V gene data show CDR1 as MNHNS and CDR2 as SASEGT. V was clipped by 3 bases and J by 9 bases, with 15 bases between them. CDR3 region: CASSDGPTDLPQHF. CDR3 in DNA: TGTGCCAGCAGTGATGGACCCACGGATCTGCCCCAGCATTTT.

The chain's CDR3 is CASSPTATRYNEQFF. CDR3 bases: TGCGCCAGCAGCCCGACCGCAACGAGATACAATGAGCAGTTCTTC. The gene calls are TRBV4-1 and TRBJ2-1; D remains ambiguous. The germline V and J ends were trimmed by 4 bases and 4 bases, with 14 bases remaining between them. This CDR3 has 15 amino acids. From germline, CDR1 is MGHRA and CDR2 YSYEKL.

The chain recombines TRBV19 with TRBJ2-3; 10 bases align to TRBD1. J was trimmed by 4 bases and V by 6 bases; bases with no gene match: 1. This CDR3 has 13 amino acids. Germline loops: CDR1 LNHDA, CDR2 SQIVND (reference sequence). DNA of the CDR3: TGTGCCAGTAGGACAGGGGGCTCAGATACGCAGTATTTT. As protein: CASRTGGSDTQYF.

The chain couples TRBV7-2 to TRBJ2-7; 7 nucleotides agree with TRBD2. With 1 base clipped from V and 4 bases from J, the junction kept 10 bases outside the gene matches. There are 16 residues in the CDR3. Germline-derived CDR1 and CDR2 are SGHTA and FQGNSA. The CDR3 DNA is TGTGCCAGCAGCTTAGTGGGGACCCTGGGAGGGTACGAGCAGTACTTC. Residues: CASSLVGTLGGYEQYF.

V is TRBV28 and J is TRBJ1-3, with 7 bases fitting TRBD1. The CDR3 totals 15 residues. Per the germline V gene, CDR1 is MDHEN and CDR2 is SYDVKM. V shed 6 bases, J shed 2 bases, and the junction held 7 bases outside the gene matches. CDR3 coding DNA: TGTGCCAGCAGCCCAGGGGGTGGCGCTGGAAACACCATATATTTT. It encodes CASSPGGGAGNTIYF.

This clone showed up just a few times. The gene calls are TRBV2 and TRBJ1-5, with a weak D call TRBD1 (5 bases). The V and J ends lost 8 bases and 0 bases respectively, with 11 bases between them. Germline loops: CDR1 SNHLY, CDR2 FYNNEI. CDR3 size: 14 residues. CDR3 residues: CASWGGTSNQPQHF. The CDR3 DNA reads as TGTGCCAGCTGGGGAGGGACTAGCAATCAGCCCCAGCATTTT.

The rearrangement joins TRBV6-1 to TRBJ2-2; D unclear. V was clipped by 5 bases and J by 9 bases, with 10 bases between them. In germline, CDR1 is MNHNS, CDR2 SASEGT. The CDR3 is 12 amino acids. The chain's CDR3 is CASSLPVRELFF. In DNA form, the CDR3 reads TGTGCCAGCAGTCTTCCCGTCCGGGAGCTGTTTTTT.